Detailed here is one TCR beta chain. Its specificity is not known. The total RNA that was extracted per sample amounted to at least 5.5 micrograms. The germline CDR1 and CDR2 sequences are MNHEY and SVGEGT. This CDR3 is built from 14 residues. V was trimmed by 7 bases and J by 3 bases, leaving 15 bases between them. The use of a sample-barcoded 5' primer and a J-beta primer mix characterized a second PCR of 7 to 11 cycles. One entry per CDR3 protein results from TCRdb running MiXCR on the 5' RACE reads. Of hundreds of thousands of distinct CDR3 sequences detected, roughly 44% appear once; the ten largest clones hold around 21%. These data are taken from a study of blood T cells in healthy people across ages. Points from the study as a whole: Using unsorted PBMCs precluded a conclusive naive versus antigen-experienced comparison. Estimates drawn from one million T cells were deemed to understate diversity. TCR beta diversity tracked closely with naive T cell percentage.

The TCR was taken from a man between 60 and 75 years old in good health. The sequenced sample was blood. The chain has TRBV6-2 or TRBV6-3 and TRBJ1-1; unclear D gene. The CDR3: CASNFYSAHTEAFF. In DNA form, the CDR3 reads TGTGCCAGCAATTTTTACAGCGCGCACACTGAAGCTTTCTTT.